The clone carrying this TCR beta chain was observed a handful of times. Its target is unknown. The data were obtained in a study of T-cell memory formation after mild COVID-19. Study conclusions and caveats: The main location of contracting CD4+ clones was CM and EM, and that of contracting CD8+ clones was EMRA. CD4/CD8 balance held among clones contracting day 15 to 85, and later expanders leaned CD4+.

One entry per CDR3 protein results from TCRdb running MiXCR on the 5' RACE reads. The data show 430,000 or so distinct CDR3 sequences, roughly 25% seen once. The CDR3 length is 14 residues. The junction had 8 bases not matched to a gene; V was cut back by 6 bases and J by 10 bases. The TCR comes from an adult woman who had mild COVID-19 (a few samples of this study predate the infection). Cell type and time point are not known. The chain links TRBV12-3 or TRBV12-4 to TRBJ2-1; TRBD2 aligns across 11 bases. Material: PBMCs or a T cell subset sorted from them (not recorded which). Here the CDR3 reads CASRGTSGRVEQFF. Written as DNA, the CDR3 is TGTGCCAGCAGGGGGACTAGCGGACGGGTAGAGCAGTTCTTC.